This is a list of T cell receptor beta chains from one sample in a study of post-analysis software for immune sequencing data. TCRdb recomputed calls from the PCR reads with MiXCR, one row per CDR3 protein. The table has about 430,000 distinct CDR3 sequences, less than 40% seen once; the top ten hold less than 8%. Sequencing was done on a sample of blood. Source of these receptors: a girl aged 2-10 years with multiple sclerosis. Each CDR3 is given with its conserved first and last residue. The order of the fields is CDR3 protein, J gene, V gene, clone size. Where a row states a size, it is once, few, many or the class of an expanded clone; other rows omit it.

CSARGDRGYTEAFF TRBJ1-1 TRBV20-1 few
CASSQDLGRLDEQFF TRBJ2-1 TRBV4-2 few
CASSLPSGGAREQYF TRBJ2-7 TRBV28 .
CASSGPGNYGYTF TRBJ1-2 TRBV28 .
CASSPLGQGPSGANVLTF TRBJ2-6 TRBV28 .
CSASIRDGYTF TRBJ1-2 TRBV20-1 .
CASLAGEGTDTQYF TRBJ2-3 TRBV2 .
CASSSGRGGLYNEQFF TRBJ2-1 TRBV5-1 .
CASSPGRSQFF TRBJ2-1 TRBV5-8 .
CATSRSPGGGTSTDTQYF TRBJ2-3 TRBV15 .
CASRRQAPSGNTIYF TRBJ1-3 TRBV12-3/TRBV12-4 .
CASSSRVFNRPSYEQYF TRBJ2-7 TRBV28 .
CASSSLTLTGFGETQYF TRBJ2-5 TRBV5-1 .
CATSRQDGSYEQYF TRBJ2-7 TRBV15 .
CSARRTGSGASVLTF TRBJ2-6 TRBV20-1 .
CASSFHRVGSGANVLTF TRBJ2-6 TRBV7-3 few
CASSPLGTATLYTF TRBJ1-2 TRBV18 .
CATSRDRNPTYNEQFF TRBJ2-1 TRBV15 .
CASSPRAPMNTEAFF TRBJ1-1 TRBV5-1 .
CAISEGQGATTNEKLFF TRBJ1-4 TRBV10-3 .
CASQSGANVLTF TRBJ2-6 TRBV6-5 few
CSAPEGAYNEQFF TRBJ2-1 TRBV20-1 .
CASSYSGSEQYF TRBJ2-7 TRBV6-6 few
CASSPPGQYEQYF TRBJ2-7 TRBV18 few
CASSSPKQTQYF . TRBV7-2 .
CASRPGRYTDTQYF TRBJ2-3 TRBV12-3/TRBV12-4 .
CASSEQGLNSYNEQFF TRBJ2-1 TRBV6-1 .
CASRLAGGYEQYF TRBJ2-7 TRBV6-6 .
CASSESMGVYTGELFF TRBJ2-2 TRBV6-1 .
CASSLDRVHYGYTF TRBJ1-2 TRBV5-1 .
CASSPGTSGVETQYF TRBJ2-5 TRBV11-2 few
CASSVAGGSNEQFF TRBJ2-1 TRBV9 .
CASSLSHQSHRGGQFF TRBJ2-1 TRBV5-1 .
CSASRVGQSSYEQYF TRBJ2-7 TRBV20-1 few
CSARETSSGSFVYEQYF TRBJ2-7 TRBV20-1 few
CASSQDFPGLSGANVLTF TRBJ2-6 TRBV4-3 few
CASSYGLAGGPSTDTQYF TRBJ2-3 TRBV6-5 .
CSATPGRQETQYF TRBJ2-5 TRBV20-1 few
CASKGTGESGAFF TRBJ1-1 TRBV3-1 .
CASSQGGNSYEQYF TRBJ2-7 TRBV5-1 many
CASRDPRDRDYEQYF TRBJ2-7 TRBV12-3/TRBV12-4 .
CASSFPGRSYEQYF TRBJ2-7 TRBV5-6 .
CSASPTGKVNTEAFF TRBJ1-1 TRBV20-1 few
CSARGALLAKNIQYF TRBJ2-4 TRBV20-1 .
CASSSVNTEAFF TRBJ1-1 TRBV12-3/TRBV12-4 few
CASSVLTGTDNSGANVLTF TRBJ2-6 TRBV5-1 .
CASSQVWGLAGREQYF TRBJ2-7 TRBV4-2 .
CASSLETGLLLAKNIQYF TRBJ2-4 TRBV11-2 .
CSVGTSGYYEQYF . TRBV29-1 few
CASSLPKAGGPTDTQYF TRBJ2-3 TRBV7-2 few
CASSESGFYSNQPQHF TRBJ1-5 TRBV6-1 .